This entry lists 4 T cell receptor beta chains sequenced from one sample in a study of beta chain features in type 1 diabetes. Investigators reverse transcribed all isolated RNA, so they sequenced expressed TCRB transcripts. Some clones are missing from TCRdb's copy, which holds only in-frame ones; the method was immunoSEQ multiplex PCR. The sample includes more than 350,000 clones, approximately 10% of them seen just once. The material sequenced was naive CD4+ T cells from blood. These receptor sequences come from a woman aged 18-30 years in good health.

This clone showed up just a few times. The gene calls are TRBV27 and TRBJ2-7, with D maybe TRBD2 (5 bases). Trimming removed 11 bases at V and 4 bases at J, with 21 bases between. CDR1 is MNHEY and CDR2 is SMNVEV in the germline V gene (reference sequence). The CDR3 sequence is 14 residues long. In nucleotides, the CDR3 is TGTGCCTCCCGGAGGCAGGTGGATAGTTACGAGCAGTACTTC. It yields the protein CASRRQVDSYEQYF.

For this clone: This may be a read error, as it is one base from a much larger clone. The same CDR3 is also encoded by other DNA sequences in this sample. CDR3 sequence (DNA): TGTGCCAGCAGCCAAAGTTACGAGCAGTACTTC. Its protein product is CASSQSYEQYF. This chain joins TRBV14 and TRBJ2-7, with D unclear. The CDR3 is 11 amino acids. Trimming stripped 2 bases from V and 4 bases from J, with 3 bases between. CDR1 is SGHDN and CDR2 is FVKESK in the germline V gene.

The V and J genes are TRBV7-9 and TRBJ1-1, with D unclear. The CDR3 has 17 amino acids. Trimming removed 1 base at V and 0 bases at J, with 15 bases between. Looked up from germline, CDR1 is SEHNR and CDR2 is FQNEAQ (reference sequence). The CDR3 protein is CASSLDILGAMNTEAFF. CDR3 bases: TGTGCCAGCAGCTTAGACATCCTTGGAGCGATGAACACTGAAGCTTTCTTT.

As concerns this clone: The same CDR3 also results from other DNA sequences found in this sample. This chain links TRBV5-1 with TRBJ2-5, with D perhaps matching TRBD1 (6 bases). V was trimmed by 0 bases and J by 5 bases, leaving 11 bases between them. Per the germline V gene, CDR1 is SGHRS and CDR2 is YFSETQ. This CDR3 is built from 14 residues. DNA of the CDR3: TGCGCCAGCAGCTTGGCGACAGGTCTCGAGACCCAGTACTTC. This encodes CASSLATGLETQYF.